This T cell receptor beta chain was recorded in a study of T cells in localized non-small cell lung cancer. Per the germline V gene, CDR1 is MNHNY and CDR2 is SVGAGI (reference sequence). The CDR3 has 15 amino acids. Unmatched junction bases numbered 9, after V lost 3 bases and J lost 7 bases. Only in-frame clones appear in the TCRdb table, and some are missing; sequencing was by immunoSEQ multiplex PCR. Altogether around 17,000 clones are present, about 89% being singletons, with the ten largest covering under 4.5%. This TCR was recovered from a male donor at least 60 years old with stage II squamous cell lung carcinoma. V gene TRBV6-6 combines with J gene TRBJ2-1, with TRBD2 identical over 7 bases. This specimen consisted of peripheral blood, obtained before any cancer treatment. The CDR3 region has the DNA TGTGCCAGCAGTTATCTGTCTGGGGGGGAAAATGAGCAGTTCTTC. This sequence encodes CASSYLSGGENEQFF.